The present T cell receptor beta chain was sequenced within a study of cytomegalovirus exposure and HLA in healthy donors. Notes on the study in general: Further analysis, carried out later, found HLA-associated TCR beta chains more clonally expanded than equally common other chains.

Note on this clone: Its antigen is unidentified.

PCR employed 60 Vbeta and 13 Jbeta primers. Original processing methods: Later work found around 80 million unique TCR beta chains, with 10 million to 14 million shared. Only in-frame clones appear in the TCRdb table, and some are missing; sequencing was by immunoSEQ multiplex PCR. The V and J calls and clone size were taken over from that table, and D and trimming were inferred from the DNA. The repertoire consists of some 100,000 clones, with 70% to 80% occurring once and the leading ten covering 16%. This CDR3 has 16 residues. The V gene's germline CDR1 is MGHRA and CDR2 YSYEKL. V was trimmed by 1 base and J by 3 bases, leaving 12 bases between them.

Source material: PBMCs. The genes are TRBV4-1 and TRBJ1-4, with D perhaps TRBD1 (6 bases). The clonotype comes from a man aged 50 to 59 in good health and CMV-seropositive. The CDR3 DNA reads TGCGCCAGCAGCCAAGCAGGGGCGCGGGCTAATGAAAAACTGTTTTTT. Translating it yields CASSQAGARANEKLFF.